This T cell receptor beta chain comes out of a study of T-cell memory formation after mild COVID-19 listed by TCRdb under 2021. For the wider study: TCR sequence clusters from the two donors were largely donor specific. In a couple of donors, T-cell clones that expanded and contracted after mild COVID-19 were tracked by sequencing TCRalpha and TCRbeta repertoires over time. Two young, previously healthy adult volunteers made up the cohort, one male and one female. Results the study describes overall, beyond this receptor: Only a couple of mild cases were covered by the study, and larger cohorts that include severe cases with pre-infection samples were considered necessary. Clones contracting from day 15 to 85 had balanced CD4/CD8 phenotypes, while a second wave expanding from day 15 to 37 was biased towards CD4+. SARS-CoV-2 specificity was not confirmed for the second-wave clones peaking on day 37. Contracting CD4+ clones turned up mainly in the CM and EM memory subsets, whereas EMRA was where CD8+ clones were enriched. Some responding clones were detected in pre-infection memory, which suggested that pre-existing cross-reactive memory T cells had joined the SARS-CoV-2 response.

Ficoll-Paque density gradient centrifugation was used to isolate PBMCs. V was cut back by 2 bases and J by 6 bases, leaving a gap of 10 bases between them. Reading from cysteine to phenylalanine, the CDR3 counts 13 amino acids. Only the CDR3 DNA stays, 39 bases, in frame from base 1. The germline V gene specifies MNHEY as CDR1 and SVGEGT as CDR2. In this sample, this clonotype turned up a few times. Its cognate antigen has yet to be identified. Base qualities are missing; no much larger clone stands one base away. The sequencing machine was an Illumina NovaSeq 6000. TCRalpha and TCRbeta cDNA libraries were built by 5'RACE with constant-segment primers, adding sample barcodes and unique molecular identifiers. RNA was extracted from every sample with Trizol reagent. Libraries were amplified in two PCR steps, with a second sample barcode and Illumina TruSeq adapters added in the second step. Sequencing of the libraries was done on an Illumina NovaSeq, producing 2 x 150 bp paired-end reads. In the authors' own workflow: The reads were demultiplexed and collapsed into UMI-guided consensus sequences using migec v1.2.7. Using mixcr v2.1.11, the UMI consensuses were aligned to TRA and TRB V and J templates and assembled into clonotypes. A clonotype was counted as expanded or contracted only if both edgeR and NoisET called the change significant, with noise models trained on biological replicates. For edgeR calls, a false discovery rate-adjusted p below 0.01 and a log2 fold-change threshold of 1 were applied. As an exploratory analysis of dynamics, max-normalized trajectories of the 1000 most abundant clonotypes were examined by PCA with hierarchical clustering. The CD4 or CD8 phenotype of responding clones was assigned using the separately sequenced CD4+ and CD8+ repertoires. TCRdb took the public reads, trimmed them with fastp at Q25, ran MiXCR for clone calling and kept in-frame beta chains. For every CDR3 protein sequence, its rows merge into one entry that carries the most common genes and DNA. V and J calls and clone size were set by TCRdb, not the authors. This sample gives roughly 110,000 distinct CDR3 sequences in total; approximately 15% of them show up just once. Around 28% of the sample rests with the top ten.

Material for sequencing was PBMCs or a T cell subset sorted from them (not recorded which). The chain is made from TRBV6-2 or TRBV6-3 and TRBJ1-1; the D gene cannot be named for sure. The clonotype originates from an adult woman who had mild COVID-19 (a few samples of this study predate the infection). The sample titles of this study are shuffled in the database, so cell type and time point are left out; the donor was told from shared clones. The CDR3 region: CASSYGGYSEAFF. The DNA is TGTGCCAGCAGTTACGGAGGATACTCTGAAGCTTTCTTT.